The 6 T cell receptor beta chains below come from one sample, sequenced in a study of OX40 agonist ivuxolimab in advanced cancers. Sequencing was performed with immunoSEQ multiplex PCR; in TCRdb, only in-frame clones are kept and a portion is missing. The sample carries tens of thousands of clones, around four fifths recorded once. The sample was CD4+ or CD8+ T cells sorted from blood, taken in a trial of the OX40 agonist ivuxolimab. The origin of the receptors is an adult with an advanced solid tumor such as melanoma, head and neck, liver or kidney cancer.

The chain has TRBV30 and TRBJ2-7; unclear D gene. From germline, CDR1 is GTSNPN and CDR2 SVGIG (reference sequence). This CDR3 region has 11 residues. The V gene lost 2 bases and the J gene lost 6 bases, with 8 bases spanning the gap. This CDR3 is CAWSWSTEQYF. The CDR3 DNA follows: TGTGCCTGGAGTTGGTCCACCGAGCAGTACTTC. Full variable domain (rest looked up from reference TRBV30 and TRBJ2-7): SQTIHQWPATLVQPVGSPLSLECTVEGTSNPNLYWYRQAAGRGLQLLFYSVGIGQISSEVPQNLSASRPQDRQFILSSKKLLLSDSGFYLCAWSWSTEQYFGPGTRLTVT.

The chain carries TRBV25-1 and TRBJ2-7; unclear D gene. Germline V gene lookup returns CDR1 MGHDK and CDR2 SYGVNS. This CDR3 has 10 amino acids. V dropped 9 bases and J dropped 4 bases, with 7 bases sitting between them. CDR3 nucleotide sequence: TGTGCCAGTGGCGATTACGAGCAGTACTTC. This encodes CASGDYEQYF.

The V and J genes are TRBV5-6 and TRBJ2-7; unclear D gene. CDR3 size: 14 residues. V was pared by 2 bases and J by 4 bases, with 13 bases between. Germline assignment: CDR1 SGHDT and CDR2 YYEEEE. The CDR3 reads CASSLSGKSYEQYF. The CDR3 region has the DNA TGTGCCAGCAGCTTATCCGGAAAAAGTTACGAGCAGTACTTC.

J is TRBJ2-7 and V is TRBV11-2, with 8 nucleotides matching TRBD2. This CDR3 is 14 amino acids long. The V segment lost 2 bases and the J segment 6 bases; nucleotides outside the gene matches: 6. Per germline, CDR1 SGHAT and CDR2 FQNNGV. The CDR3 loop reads CASSLKPGGSEQYF. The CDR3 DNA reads TGTGCCAGCAGCTTAAAGCCGGGGGGGAGCGAGCAGTACTTC.

This chain's CDR3 is CASSLPGETYEQYF. The CDR3 region has the DNA TGTGCCAGCAGCTTACCCGGGGAAACTTACGAGCAGTACTTC. This sequence joins TRBV7-9 and TRBJ2-7; perhaps TRBD2 as D (5 bases). Trimming shortened V by 2 bases and J by 4 bases, and 12 bases separated the two germline ends. The CDR3 length is 14 residues. Germline V gene sequence: CDR1 SEHNR, CDR2 FQNEAQ (reference sequence).

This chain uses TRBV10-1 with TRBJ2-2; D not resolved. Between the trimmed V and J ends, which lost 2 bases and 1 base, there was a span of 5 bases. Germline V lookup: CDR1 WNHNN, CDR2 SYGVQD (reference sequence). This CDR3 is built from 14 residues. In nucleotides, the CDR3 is TGCGCCAGCAGTGAGACCATGAACACCGGGGAGCTGTTTTTT. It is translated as CASSETMNTGELFF.